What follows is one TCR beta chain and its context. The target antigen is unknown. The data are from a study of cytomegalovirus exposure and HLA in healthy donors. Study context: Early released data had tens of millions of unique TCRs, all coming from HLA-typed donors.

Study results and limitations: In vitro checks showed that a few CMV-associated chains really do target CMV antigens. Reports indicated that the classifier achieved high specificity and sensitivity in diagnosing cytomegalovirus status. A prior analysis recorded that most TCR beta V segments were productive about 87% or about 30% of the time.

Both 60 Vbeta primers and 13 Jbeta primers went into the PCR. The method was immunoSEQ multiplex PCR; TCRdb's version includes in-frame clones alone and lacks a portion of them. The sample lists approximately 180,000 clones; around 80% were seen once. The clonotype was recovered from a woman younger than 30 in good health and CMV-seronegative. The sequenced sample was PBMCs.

The CDR3 spells CASSLGDLYNEQFF. The DNA of the CDR3 is TGTGCCAGCAGTTTAGGGGACTTATACAATGAGCAGTTCTTC. The chain carries TRBV28 and TRBJ2-1; D may be TRBD2 (6 bases). V lost 2 bases and J lost 4, with 9 bases in between. Germline loops: CDR1 MDHEN, CDR2 SYDVKM. There are 14 residues in the CDR3.